This TCR beta chain was sequenced in a study of blood T cell repertoires in COVID-19. About the study: COVID-19 samples collected from the United States, Italy and Spain covered acute and convalescent phases. T cells, B-cell-depleted T cells, or PBMCs provided the cDNA or gDNA that served as material.

V lost 6 bases, J lost 6 bases, and 18 bases lay in between. The V gene's germline CDR1 is SGHRS and CDR2 YFSETQ. This CDR3 is 15 amino acids long. Per the original data handling: Reference gene primer amplification gave estimated nucleated cell counts. Assay: immunoSEQ multiplex PCR; the TCRdb copy retains only in-frame clones and omits some. V and J calls plus clone size are reproduced from that table; the DNA served to infer D and trimming. Among about 21,000 clones listed, roughly nine tenths were seen once. This clone has more than one count but fewer than ten. The chain is built from TRBV5-1 and TRBJ2-2; D is possibly TRBD1 (6 bases). The sequence was obtained from a human donor with active COVID-19. The donor label of this sample is uncertain. The sequencing input was peripheral blood. The CDR3 is CASTLGRTDSGELFF. The CDR3 bases are TGCGCCAGCACGCTCGGGCGGACAGACTCCGGGGAGCTGTTTTTT. The complete variable domain, with remaining parts taken from reference TRBV5-1 and TRBJ2-2, reads KAGVTQTPRYLIKTRGQQVTLSCSPISGHRSVSWYQQTPGQGLQFLFEYFSETQRNKGNFPGRFSGRQFSNSRSEMNVSTLELGDSALYLCASTLGRTDSGELFFGEGSRLTVL.